This T cell receptor (beta chain) is from a study of spatial heterogeneity in lung cancer. In the study overall: PBMC samples from follow-up, when available, were sequenced at a median of roughly two years post-resection. Alpha-chain detections were consistently fewer than beta-chain detections among the sequences. A unique TCR and UMI combination showed up more than ten times in raw reads, on average.

Described time point: blood at routine non-recurrence follow-up after resection. Extraction of whole RNA from tumor, nontumor lung or frozen PBMC preceded unsorted sequencing. In TCRdb, the 5' RACE reads were re-called with MiXCR into one record per CDR3 protein. The sample contains about 52,000 distinct CDR3 sequences, roughly 7.4% of which appear only once. This clonotype came up many times. The CDR3 is 10 amino acids. The V end lost 6 bases, the J end lost 11 bases, and 11 bases lay between the germline ends. CDR1 and CDR2 (germline): SQVTM, ANQGSEA. The gene calls are TRBV29-1 and TRBJ2-1; D may match TRBD1 or TRBD2 (5 bases each). The receptor was isolated from a female donor with early-stage non-small cell lung cancer. Sequencing was performed on PBMCs, taken at follow-up. CDR3 amino acids: CSVGEPQQFF. In nucleotides, the CDR3 is TGCAGCGTGGGGGAACCCCAGCAGTTCTTC.